A single TCR beta chain is shown here with its context. The antigen is undetermined. A junction end diverges from the germline sequence, so it may reflect a read error. This entry is derived from a study of response to subunit inactivated influenza vaccine. Study-wide findings and caveats: Seasonal influenza vaccination, on each occasion, was suggested by the authors to recruit few new T cells.

TCRdb fed the RT-PCR reads into MiXCR, producing one record per CDR3 protein. The repertoire has about 580,000 distinct CDR3 sequences, 14% of them found once; the top ten carry roughly 11%. This clonotype was sampled from a man aged 45-65 years who received an inactivated influenza vaccine. The material sequenced was PBMCs from blood, taken roughly 12 days after vaccination.

DNA for the CDR3: TGTGCCAGCAGGGACGGGACGGTCTATGGCTACTCCTTC. Its translation is CASRDGTVYGYSF. This sequence joins TRBV6-2 or TRBV6-3 and TRBJ1-2; possible D gene TRBD1, 5 bases. The germline V gene has CDR1 MNHEY and CDR2 SVGEGT. There are 13 residues in the CDR3.